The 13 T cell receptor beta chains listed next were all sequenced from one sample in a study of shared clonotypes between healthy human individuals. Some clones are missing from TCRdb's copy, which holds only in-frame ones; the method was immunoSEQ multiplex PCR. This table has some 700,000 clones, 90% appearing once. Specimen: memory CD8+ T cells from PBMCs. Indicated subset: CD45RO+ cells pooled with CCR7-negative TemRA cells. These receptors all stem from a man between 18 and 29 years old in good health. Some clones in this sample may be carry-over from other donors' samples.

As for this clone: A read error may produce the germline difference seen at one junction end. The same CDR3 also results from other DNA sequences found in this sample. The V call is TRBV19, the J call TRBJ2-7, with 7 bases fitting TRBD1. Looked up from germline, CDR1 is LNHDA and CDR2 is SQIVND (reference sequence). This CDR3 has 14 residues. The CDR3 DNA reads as TGTGCTAGTAGTTTATCCGGGACAGCCTACGAGCAGTACTTC. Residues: CASSLSGTAYEQYF.

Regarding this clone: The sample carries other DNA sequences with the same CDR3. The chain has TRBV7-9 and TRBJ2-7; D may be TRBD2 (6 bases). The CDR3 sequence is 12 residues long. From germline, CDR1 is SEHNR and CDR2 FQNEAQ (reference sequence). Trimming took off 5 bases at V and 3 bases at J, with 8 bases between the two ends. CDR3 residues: CASSPAGYEQYF. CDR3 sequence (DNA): TGTGCCAGCAGCCCAGCGGGCTACGAGCAGTACTTC.

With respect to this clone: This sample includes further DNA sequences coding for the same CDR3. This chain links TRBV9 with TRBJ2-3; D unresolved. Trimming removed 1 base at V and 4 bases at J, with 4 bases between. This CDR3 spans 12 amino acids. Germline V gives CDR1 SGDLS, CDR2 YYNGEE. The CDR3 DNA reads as TGTGCCAGCAGCGTACCTTCAGATACGCAGTATTTT. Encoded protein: CASSVPSDTQYF.

The DNA of the CDR3 is TGTGCCAGCAGTTTATCGCGGTTACCCTACAATGAGCAGTTCTTC. This encodes CASSLSRLPYNEQFF. The chain combines TRBV27 with TRBJ2-1, with no clear D. The germline CDR1 and CDR2 sequences are MNHEY and SMNVEV (reference sequence). CDR3 length equals 15 residues. The V and J ends lost 0 bases and 2 bases respectively, with 8 bases between them.

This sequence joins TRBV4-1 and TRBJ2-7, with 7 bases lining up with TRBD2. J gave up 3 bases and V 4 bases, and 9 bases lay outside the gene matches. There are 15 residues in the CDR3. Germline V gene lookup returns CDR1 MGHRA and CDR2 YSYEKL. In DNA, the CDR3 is TGCGCCAGCAGCCGCGGCGGGAGTCCTCGCTACGAGCAGTACTTC. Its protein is CASSRGGSPRYEQYF.

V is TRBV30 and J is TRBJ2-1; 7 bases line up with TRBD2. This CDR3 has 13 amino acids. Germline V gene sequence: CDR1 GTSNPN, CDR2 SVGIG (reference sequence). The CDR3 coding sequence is TGTGCGGTCGGGAGGAGCTCCTACAATGAGCAGTTCTTC. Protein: CAVGRSSYNEQFF.

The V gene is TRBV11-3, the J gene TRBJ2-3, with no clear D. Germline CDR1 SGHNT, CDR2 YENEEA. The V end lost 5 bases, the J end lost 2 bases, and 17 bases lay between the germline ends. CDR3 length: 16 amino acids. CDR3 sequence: CASSTPGYENTDTQYF. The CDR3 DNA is TGTGCCAGCAGCACTCCCGGGTACGAAAACACAGATACGCAGTATTTT.

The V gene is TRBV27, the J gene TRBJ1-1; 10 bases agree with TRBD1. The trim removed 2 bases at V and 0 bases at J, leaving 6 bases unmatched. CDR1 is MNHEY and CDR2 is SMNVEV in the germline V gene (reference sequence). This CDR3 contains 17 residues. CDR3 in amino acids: CASSLIWDRGMNTEAFF. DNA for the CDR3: TGTGCCAGCAGTTTAATTTGGGACAGGGGCATGAACACTGAAGCTTTCTTT.

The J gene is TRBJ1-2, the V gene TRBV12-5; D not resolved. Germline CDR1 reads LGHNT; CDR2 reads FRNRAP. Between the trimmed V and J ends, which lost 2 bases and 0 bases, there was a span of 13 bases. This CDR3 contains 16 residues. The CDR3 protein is CASGLLGEAANYGYTF. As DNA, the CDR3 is TGTGCTAGTGGTTTGCTCGGTGAAGCAGCTAACTATGGCTACACCTTC.

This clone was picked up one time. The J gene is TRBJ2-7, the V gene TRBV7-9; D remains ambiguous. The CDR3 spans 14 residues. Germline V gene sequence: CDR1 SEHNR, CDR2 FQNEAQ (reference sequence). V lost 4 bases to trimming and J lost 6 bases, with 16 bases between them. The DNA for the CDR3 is TGTGCCAGCAGCTCAGATATTGGCCCCCGCGAGCAGTACTTC. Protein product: CASSSDIGPREQYF.

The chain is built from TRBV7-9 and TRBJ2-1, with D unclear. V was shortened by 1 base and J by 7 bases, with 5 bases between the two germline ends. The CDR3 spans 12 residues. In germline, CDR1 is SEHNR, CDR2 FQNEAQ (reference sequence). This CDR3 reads CASSLVKNEQFF. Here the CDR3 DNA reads TGTGCCAGCAGCTTAGTGAAGAATGAGCAGTTCTTC.

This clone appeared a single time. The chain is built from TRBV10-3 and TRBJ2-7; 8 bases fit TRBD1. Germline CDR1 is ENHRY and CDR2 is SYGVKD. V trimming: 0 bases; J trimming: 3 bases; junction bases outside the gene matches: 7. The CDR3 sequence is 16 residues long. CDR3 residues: CAISESGAGGLYEQYF. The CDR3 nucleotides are TGTGCCATCAGTGAGTCAGGAGCAGGGGGCCTCTACGAGCAGTACTTC.

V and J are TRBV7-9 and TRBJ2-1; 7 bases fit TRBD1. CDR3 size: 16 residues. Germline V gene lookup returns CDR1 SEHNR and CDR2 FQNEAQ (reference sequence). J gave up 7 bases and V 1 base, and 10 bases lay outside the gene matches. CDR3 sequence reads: CASSLEGAGPHNEQFF. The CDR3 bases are TGTGCCAGCAGCTTAGAGGGGGCAGGGCCCCATAATGAGCAGTTCTTC.